The sequence of this T cell receptor (beta chain) was determined in a study of blood T cell repertoires in COVID-19. At the level of the study: Sites across the United States, Italy and Spain contributed samples from acute and convalescent COVID-19. PBMCs, B-cell-depleted T cells, or T cells were the source of the cDNA or gDNA that made up the material.

V was shortened by 5 bases and J by 7 bases, with 20 bases between the two germline ends. The CDR3 runs to 16 residues. CDR1 is PRHDT and CDR2 is FYEKMQ in the germline V gene (reference sequence). Study processing details: Scientists estimated how many nucleated cells there were by amplifying reference gene primers. Clones were sequenced by immunoSEQ multiplex PCR, and TCRdb holds only the in-frame ones, with some missing. V, J and clone size derive from that table, while D and trimming were established from the DNA sequence. This table has around 79,000 clones, around 83% appearing once. This rearrangement joins TRBV13 to TRBJ1-4; D might be TRBD1 (6 bases). The TCR was taken from a woman aged 55-70 years with acute or convalescent COVID-19. The specimen sequenced was peripheral blood. CDR3 region: CASSPNPQGSGEKLFF. CDR3 DNA: TGTGCCAGCAGCCCAAACCCTCAGGGGAGCGGTGAAAAACTGTTTTTT.